Listed here is a single T cell receptor beta chain. What this receptor recognizes is not known. Per-base quality was not reported, and no clone a single base away is much larger than it. CDR1 and CDR2 (SGHTS, YDEGEE) derive from the germline V gene. The CDR3 runs 14 residues from the cysteine to the phenylalanine. Of all the DNA, just the CDR3 is kept, 42 bases in frame from base 1. Cut back by 1 base and 4 bases, the V and J ends lie 12 bases apart. This sample was included in a study of blood T cell repertoires in COVID-19 (dated by TCRdb to the early 2020s). General notes on the study: Collaborator samples came from the United States, Italy and Spain and covered acute and convalescent phases of COVID-19. The prospective study material was composed of cDNA or gDNA derived from T cells, B-cell-depleted T cells, or PBMCs. Deeply sampled blood TCRbeta repertoires from subjects exposed to, actively infected with, or recovered from COVID-19 were included in the dataset. The repertoires were released in a freely available public database intended as a resource for research on the immune response to SARS-CoV-2. The samples were drawn from two sources: the first 160 participants of the ongoing ImmuneRACE study, and 1,000 to 1,500 subjects contributed by 6 global collaborators. A de-identified subject ID, COVID-19 status, age in years and sex were almost always included in the sample metadata. HLA class I and class II types, where available, came from metadata supplied by the sample provider rather than from assay-based typing. Overall study outcomes, separate from this receptor: The quantity of clinical and demographic metadata differed by source and by participant and was supplied without curation.

Whole blood was collected in K2EDTA tubes by collaborating institutions according to the institutions' own protocols. Collaborator samples were shipped for TCRbeta analysis as frozen whole blood, isolated PBMCs, or DNA extracted from either sample type. TCRbeta CDR3 regions were amplified from genomic DNA by means of the immunoSEQ Assay, a bias-controlled multiplex PCR. The original methods were these. Nucleated cell counts per sample were estimated from amplification of reference gene primers within the assay. To quantify the absolute abundance of each unique TCRbeta CDR3 rearrangement, sequence reads were collapsed and filtered. For each sample, productive Simpson clonality was calculated as the square root of Simpson's diversity index across productive rearrangements. TCRdb obtained this table from immuneACCESS and retained in-frame rearrangements with V and J assigned. These tables miss some clones; where compared with another copy, unresolved V genes account for less than half of the shortfall, and the remainder is unexplained. V and J calls and clone size are copied from that table; D and trimming were computed from the DNA. For this sample the table gives about 490,000 clones, of which approximately 85% were detected only once. Jointly, the top ten make up more than 3% of the sample.

The clonotype was recovered from a human donor in a cohort sampled during active COVID-19. The chain is made from TRBV5-8 and TRBJ2-7; TRBD2 could be the D gene, as 6 bases match. The sample comprised peripheral blood. The nucleotide sequence is given as TGTGCCAGCAGCTTGCTCGGGAGAGGATACGAGCAGTACTTC. Its translation is CASSLLGRGYEQYF. Joined to the reference TRBV5-8 and TRBJ2-7 proteins, this CDR3 gives the full variable domain: EAGVTQSPTHLIKTRGQQATLRCSPISGHTSVYWYQQALGLGLQFLLWYDEGEERNRGNFPPRFSGRQFPNYSSELNVNALELEDSALYLCASSLLGRGYEQYFGPGTRLTVT.